The sequence of this T cell receptor (beta chain) was determined in a study of beta chain features in type 1 diabetes. Study-level findings and limits: Type 1 diabetes patients showed a moderate but significant shortening of TCRB CDR3s in all four CD4+ subsets.

In its sample, this clone was seen a few times. Its antigen is unidentified. Trimming pared 8 bases from V and 7 bases from J, leaving 10 bases between. Germline CDR1 LNHDA, CDR2 SQIVND (reference sequence). The CDR3 length is 11 residues. Every isolated RNA sample was fully reverse transcribed, so sequencing captured expressed TCRB transcripts. TCRdb's table, derived via immunoSEQ multiplex PCR, lists solely in-frame clones and lacks some. Here the sample spans about 150,000 clones, 9% being singletons. Specimen: central memory CD4+ T cells from blood. This sequence originates from a woman aged 25 to 39 with type 1 diabetes. The rearrangement joins TRBV19 to TRBJ2-3; D may be TRBD1 (5 bases). The CDR3 protein is CASDAGNTQYF. The CDR3 DNA follows: TGTGCCAGTGACGCAGGGAATACGCAGTATTTT.